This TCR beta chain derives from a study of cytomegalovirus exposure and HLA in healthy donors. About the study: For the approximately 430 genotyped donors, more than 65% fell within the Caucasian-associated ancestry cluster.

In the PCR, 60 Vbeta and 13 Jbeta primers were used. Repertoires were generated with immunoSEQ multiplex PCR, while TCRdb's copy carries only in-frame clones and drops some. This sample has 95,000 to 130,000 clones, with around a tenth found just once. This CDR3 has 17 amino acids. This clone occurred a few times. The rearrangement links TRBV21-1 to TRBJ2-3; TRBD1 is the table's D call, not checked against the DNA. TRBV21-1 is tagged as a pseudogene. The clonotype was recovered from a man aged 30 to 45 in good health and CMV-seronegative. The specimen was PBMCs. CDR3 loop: CASSKVGLEQSTDTQYF. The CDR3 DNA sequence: TGTGCCAGCAGCAAAGTGGGCTTGGAACAGAGCACAGATACGCAGTATTTT.